The rows below give T cell receptor beta chains drawn from one sample of a study of cytomegalovirus exposure and HLA in healthy donors. Here immunoSEQ multiplex PCR was the method, and the copy in TCRdb shows in-frame clones only, minus some. The data show approximately 180,000 clones, 78% seen once. Specimen: PBMCs. Receptors originate from a woman aged 45-60 years in good health and CMV-seropositive. Each CDR3 is given with its conserved first and last residue. Each record gives: V gene, CDR3 protein.

TRBV6-5	CASSKRDEQYF
TRBV28	CASSLSTTASYEQYF
TRBV30	CAWSVGTGRYEQYF
TRBV25-1	CASSDYRYNEQFF
TRBV2	CASSEWLAGELFF
TRBV5-1	CASSLGLAGQETQYF
TRBV5-4	CASSALAGGTDTQYF
TRBV6-4	CASSRTSGEKLFF
TRBV4-1	CASSQVTGGSTEAFF
TRBV6-6	CASSYLHEQYF
TRBV7-8	CASSLVGGGRALHF
TRBV6-1	CASSADYERDRTNYGYTF
TRBV10-3	CAISESVQRVSEAFF
TRBV30	CARETNTEAFF
TRBV5-1	CASSSSPLAGGRNIQYF
TRBV4-2	CASSPRSGGAGNEQFF
TRBV9	CASSAGHLQRETQYF
TRBV7-9	CSGGQGDEKLFF
TRBV5-1	CASSLERERGDTQYF
TRBV19	CASRDRGADTQYF
TRBV30	CAWSVTGGSEKLFF
TRBV6-1	CASSDHLGSSGNTIYF
TRBV6-5	CASSARRLLSYEQYF
TRBV6-1	CASSAGGREQFF
TRBV9	CASRRRTGEEGYTF
TRBV9	CASSFWDTRRGGYTF
TRBV5-6	CASSDSVGIETQYF
TRBV7-2	CASSPRHNQPQHF
TRBV30	CAALHWGGSTDTQYF
TRBV25-1	CASSSAGGNLLYGYTF
TRBV6-5	CASSTQGGGYTF
TRBV5-8	CASSYMTGTSGNTIYF
TRBV5-1	CASSLVGTAYEQYF
TRBV7-9	CASSLVPGQGDEKLFF
TRBV4-1	CASSLGQDLGEKLFF
TRBV19	CASSVGRPGELFF
TRBV9	CASSSSGGNYGYTF
TRBV7-9	CASLRQGTDTQYF
TRBV13	CASSYGRGNNEQFF
TRBV5-1	CASMRGGDTGELFF
TRBV4-1	CASSQAPQGSTEAFF
TRBV21-1	CASSTPLQGPCWGYTF